The sequence of this T cell receptor beta chain was determined in a study of blood T cell repertoires in COVID-19. Living in 24 US areas, the participants were between about 18 and 100 years of age. A COVID-19 case had been met by exposed participants during the 2 weeks before study entry. The CDR3 is 14 amino acids. Germline values: CDR1 MNHEY, CDR2 SVGAGI. J was trimmed by 4 bases and V by 6 bases; bases with no gene match: 5. Authors' processing steps: Cell counts per sample came from amplifying reference gene primers. Sequenced by immunoSEQ multiplex PCR; TCRdb stores in-frame clones only, minus some. V, J and clone size derive from that table, while D and trimming were established from the DNA sequence. This sample has some 240,000 clones, with about 87% found just once.

The clonotype comes from a woman aged 40 to 50 who had been exposed to COVID-19. The chain employs TRBV6-5 and TRBJ1-3, with 8 bases aligning to TRBD1. The sequenced sample was PBMCs or T cells enriched from blood (not recorded which). CDR3 sequence (DNA): TGTGCCAGCAGCACAGGGGGGAAAGGAAACACCATATATTTT. Translation: CASSTGGKGNTIYF.